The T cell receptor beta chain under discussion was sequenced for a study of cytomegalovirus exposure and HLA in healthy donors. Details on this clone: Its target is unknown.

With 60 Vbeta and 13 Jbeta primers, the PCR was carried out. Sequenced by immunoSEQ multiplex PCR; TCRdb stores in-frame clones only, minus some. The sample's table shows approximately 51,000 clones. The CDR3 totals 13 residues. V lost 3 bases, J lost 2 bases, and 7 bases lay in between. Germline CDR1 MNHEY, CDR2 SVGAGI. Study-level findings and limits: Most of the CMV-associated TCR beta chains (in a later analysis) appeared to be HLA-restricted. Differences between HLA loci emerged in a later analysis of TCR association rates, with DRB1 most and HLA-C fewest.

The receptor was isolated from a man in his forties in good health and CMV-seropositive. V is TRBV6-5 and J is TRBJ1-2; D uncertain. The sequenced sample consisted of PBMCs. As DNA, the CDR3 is TGTGCCAGCAGTTATAGCCAGAACTATGGCTACACCTTC. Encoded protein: CASSYSQNYGYTF.